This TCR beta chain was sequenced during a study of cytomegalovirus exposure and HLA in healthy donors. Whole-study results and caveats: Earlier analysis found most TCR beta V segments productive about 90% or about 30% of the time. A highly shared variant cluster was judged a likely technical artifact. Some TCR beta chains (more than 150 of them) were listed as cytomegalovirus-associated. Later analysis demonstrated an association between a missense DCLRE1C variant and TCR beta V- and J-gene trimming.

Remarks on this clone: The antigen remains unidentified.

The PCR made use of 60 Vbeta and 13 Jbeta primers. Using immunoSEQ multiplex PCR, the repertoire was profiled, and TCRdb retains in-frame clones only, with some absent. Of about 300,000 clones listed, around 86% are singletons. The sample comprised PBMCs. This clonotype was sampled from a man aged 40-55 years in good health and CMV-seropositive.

CDR3 in amino acids: CASSLSRRLTEAFF. As DNA, the CDR3 is TGTGCCAGCAGTTTAAGCAGGCGCCTGACTGAAGCTTTCTTT. V and J are TRBV28 and TRBJ1-1; D uncertain. The V and J ends lost 2 bases and 5 bases respectively, with 12 bases between them. Germline loops: CDR1 MDHEN, CDR2 SYDVKM. The CDR3 contains 14 residues.